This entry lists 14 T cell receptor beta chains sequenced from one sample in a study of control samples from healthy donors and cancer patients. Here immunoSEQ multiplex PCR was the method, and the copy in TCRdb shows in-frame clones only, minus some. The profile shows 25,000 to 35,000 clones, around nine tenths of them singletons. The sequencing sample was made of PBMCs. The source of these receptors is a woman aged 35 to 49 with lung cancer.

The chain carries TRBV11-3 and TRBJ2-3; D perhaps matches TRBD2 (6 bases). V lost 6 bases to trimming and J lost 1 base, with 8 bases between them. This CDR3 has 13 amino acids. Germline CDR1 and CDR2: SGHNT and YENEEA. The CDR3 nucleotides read TGTGCCAGCAGGGGCGGGGGCACAGATACGCAGTATTTT. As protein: CASRGGGTDTQYF.

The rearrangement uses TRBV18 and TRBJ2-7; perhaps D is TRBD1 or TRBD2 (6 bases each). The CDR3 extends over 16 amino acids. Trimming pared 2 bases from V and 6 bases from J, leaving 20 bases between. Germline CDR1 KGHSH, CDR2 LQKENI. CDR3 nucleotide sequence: TGTGCCAGCTCACCAGAGAAGGGGGTTGGGGGGTCCGAGCAGTACTTC. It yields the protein CASSPEKGVGGSEQYF.

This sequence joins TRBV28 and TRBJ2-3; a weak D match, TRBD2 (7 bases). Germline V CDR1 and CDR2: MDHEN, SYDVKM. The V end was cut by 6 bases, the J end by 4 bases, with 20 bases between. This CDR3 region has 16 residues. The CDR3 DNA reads TGTGCCAGCAGCCAAAATGCGGGGGCGCTTCCAGATACGCAGTATTTT. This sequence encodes CASSQNAGALPDTQYF.

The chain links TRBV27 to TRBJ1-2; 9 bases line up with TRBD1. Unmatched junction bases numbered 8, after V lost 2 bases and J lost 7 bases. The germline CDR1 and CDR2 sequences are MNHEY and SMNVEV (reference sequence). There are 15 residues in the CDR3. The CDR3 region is CASSLKQGAVTGYTF. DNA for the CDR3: TGTGCCAGCAGTTTAAAACAGGGGGCGGTCACTGGCTACACCTTC.

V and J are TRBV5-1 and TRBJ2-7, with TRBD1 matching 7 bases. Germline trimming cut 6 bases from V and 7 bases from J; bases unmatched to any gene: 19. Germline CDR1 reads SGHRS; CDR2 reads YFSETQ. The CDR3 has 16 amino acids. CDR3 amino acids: CASNPGQRVESGEQYF. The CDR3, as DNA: TGCGCCAGCAACCCGGGACAGAGGGTGGAGAGTGGGGAGCAGTACTTC.

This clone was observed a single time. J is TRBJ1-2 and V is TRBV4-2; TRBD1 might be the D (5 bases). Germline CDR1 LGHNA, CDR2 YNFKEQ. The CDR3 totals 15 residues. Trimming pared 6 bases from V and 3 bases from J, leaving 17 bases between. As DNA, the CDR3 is TGTGCCAGCAGTGAGCAGGGCGATGACTACTATGGCTACACCTTC. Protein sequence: CASSEQGDDYYGYTF.

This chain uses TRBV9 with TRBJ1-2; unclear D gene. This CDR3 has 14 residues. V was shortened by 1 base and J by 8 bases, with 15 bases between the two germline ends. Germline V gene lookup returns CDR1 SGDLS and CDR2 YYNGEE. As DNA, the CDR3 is TGTGCCAGCAGCGTATCCGGTGCTCCTGAGGGCTACACCTTC. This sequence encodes CASSVSGAPEGYTF.

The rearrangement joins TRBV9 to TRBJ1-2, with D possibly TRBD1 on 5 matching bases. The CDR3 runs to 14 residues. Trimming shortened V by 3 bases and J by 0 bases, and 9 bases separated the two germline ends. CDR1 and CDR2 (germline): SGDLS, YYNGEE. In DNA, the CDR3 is TGTGCCAGCAGCGGGACACATTCTAACTATGGCTACACCTTC. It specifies CASSGTHSNYGYTF. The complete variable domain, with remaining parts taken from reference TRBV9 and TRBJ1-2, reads DSGVTQTPKHLITATGQRVTLRCSPRSGDLSVYWYQQSLDQGLQFLIQYYNGEERAKGNILERFSAQQFPDLHSELNLSSLELGDSALYFCASSGTHSNYGYTFGSGTRLTVV.

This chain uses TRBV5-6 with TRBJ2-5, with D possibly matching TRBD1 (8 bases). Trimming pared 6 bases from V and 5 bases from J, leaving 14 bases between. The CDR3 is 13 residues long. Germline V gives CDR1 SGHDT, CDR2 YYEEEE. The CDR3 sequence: CASKQGGYETQYF. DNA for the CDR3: TGTGCCAGCAAACAGGGGGGGTACGAGACCCAGTACTTC.

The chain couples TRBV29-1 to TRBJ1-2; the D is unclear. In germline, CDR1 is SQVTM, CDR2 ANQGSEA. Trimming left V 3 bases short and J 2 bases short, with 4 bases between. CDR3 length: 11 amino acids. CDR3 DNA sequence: TGCAGCGTTGAGACGAACTATGGCTACACCTTC. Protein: CSVETNYGYTF.

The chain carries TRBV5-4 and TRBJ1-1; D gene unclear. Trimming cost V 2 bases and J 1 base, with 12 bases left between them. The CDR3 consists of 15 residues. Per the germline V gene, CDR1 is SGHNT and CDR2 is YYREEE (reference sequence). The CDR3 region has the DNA TGTGCCAGCAGCTTCTCCGTAGGCGGGAACACTGAAGCTTTCTTT. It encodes CASSFSVGGNTEAFF. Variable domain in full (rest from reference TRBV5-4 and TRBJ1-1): ETGVTQSPTHLIKTRGQQVTLRCSSQSGHNTVSWYQQALGQGPQFIFQYYREEENGRGNFPPRFSGLQFPNYSSELNVNALELDDSALYLCASSFSVGGNTEAFFGQGTRLTVV.

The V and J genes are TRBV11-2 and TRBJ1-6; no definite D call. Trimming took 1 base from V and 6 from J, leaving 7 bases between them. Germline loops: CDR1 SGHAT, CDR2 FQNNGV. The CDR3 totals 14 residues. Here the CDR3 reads CASSLAQLNSPLHF. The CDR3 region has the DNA TGTGCCAGCAGCTTAGCACAGCTTAATTCACCCCTCCACTTT.

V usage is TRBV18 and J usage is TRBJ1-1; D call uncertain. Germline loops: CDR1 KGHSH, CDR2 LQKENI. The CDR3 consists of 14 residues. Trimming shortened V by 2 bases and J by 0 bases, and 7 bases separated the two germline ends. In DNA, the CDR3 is TGTGCCAGCTCACCATCCGTTATGAACACTGAAGCTTTCTTT. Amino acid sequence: CASSPSVMNTEAFF.

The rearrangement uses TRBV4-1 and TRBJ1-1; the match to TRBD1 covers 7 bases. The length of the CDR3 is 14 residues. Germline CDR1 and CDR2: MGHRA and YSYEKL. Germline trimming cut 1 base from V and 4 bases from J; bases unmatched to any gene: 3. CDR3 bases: TGCGCCAGCAGCCAAGCGGCAGGGGGCACTGAAGCTTTCTTT. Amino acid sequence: CASSQAAGGTEAFF.